This paragraph covers one TCR beta chain sequence. As yet, its antigen is unknown. This sample stems from a study of blood T cells in healthy people across ages. Findings and limits, study-wide: Older age went with lower TCR beta diversity per million T cells, in a roughly linear way. Donors of long life had a larger count of naive CD4+ cells and greater diversity than aged donors.

CDR3 length: 16 amino acids. CDR1 and CDR2 from the germline V gene are SEHNR and FQNEAQ (reference sequence). V was clipped by 5 bases and J by 1 base, with 17 bases between them. A sample-barcoded 5' primer and a J-beta primer mix were used in a second PCR of about 7 to 11 cycles. One entry per CDR3 protein results from TCRdb running MiXCR on the 5' RACE reads. The sample records approximately 960,000 distinct CDR3 sequences, under 35% being singletons. These same data were also listed under a study on T cells of mothers and their children. That paper states: There were over 8.5 million TCR beta CDR3 reads from each mother and about 3 million from each child.

Sequencing used blood. The origin of this receptor is a woman in her thirties or forties in good health. This sequence joins TRBV7-9 and TRBJ1-1; perhaps TRBD1 as D (6 bases). DNA of the CDR3: TGTGCCAGCAGCCACAAGAGACAGGCAGAGAACACTGAAGCTTTCTTT. Residues: CASSHKRQAENTEAFF.